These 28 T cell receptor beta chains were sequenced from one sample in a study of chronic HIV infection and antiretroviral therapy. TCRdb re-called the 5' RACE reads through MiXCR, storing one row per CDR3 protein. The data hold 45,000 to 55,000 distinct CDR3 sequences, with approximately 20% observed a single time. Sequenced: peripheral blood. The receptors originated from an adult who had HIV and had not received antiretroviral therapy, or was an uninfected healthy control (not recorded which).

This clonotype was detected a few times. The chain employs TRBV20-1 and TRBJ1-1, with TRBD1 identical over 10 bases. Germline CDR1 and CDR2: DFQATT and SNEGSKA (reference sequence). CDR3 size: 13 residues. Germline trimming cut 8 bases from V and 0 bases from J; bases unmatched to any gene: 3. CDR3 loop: CSRTGGLNTEAFF. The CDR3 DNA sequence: TGCAGTCGGACAGGGGGGTTGAACACTGAAGCTTTCTTT.

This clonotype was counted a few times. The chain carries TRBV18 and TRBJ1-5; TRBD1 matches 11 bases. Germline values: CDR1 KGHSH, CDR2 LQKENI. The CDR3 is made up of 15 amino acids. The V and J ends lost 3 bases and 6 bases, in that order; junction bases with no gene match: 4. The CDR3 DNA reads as TGTGCCAGCTCACCGCAGGGGACAGGGGGTCAGCCCCAGCATTTT. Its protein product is CASSPQGTGGQPQHF.

This CDR3 reads CASSQAGDYEQYF. The DNA for the CDR3 is TGCGCCAGCAGCCAAGCCGGAGACTACGAGCAGTACTTC. J is TRBJ2-7 and V is TRBV4-1; the D is unclear. V was shortened by 1 base and J by 3 bases, with 7 bases between the two germline ends. The CDR3 runs to 13 residues. The germline gives CDR1 MGHRA, CDR2 YSYEKL.

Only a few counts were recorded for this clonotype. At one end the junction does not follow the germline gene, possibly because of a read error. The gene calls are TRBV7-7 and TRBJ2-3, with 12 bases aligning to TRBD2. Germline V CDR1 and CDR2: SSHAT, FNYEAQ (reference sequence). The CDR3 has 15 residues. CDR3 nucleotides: TGTGCTAGCAGCTCTAGCGGGAGGGAGACGGATACGCAGTATTTT. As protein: CASSSSGRETDTQYF.

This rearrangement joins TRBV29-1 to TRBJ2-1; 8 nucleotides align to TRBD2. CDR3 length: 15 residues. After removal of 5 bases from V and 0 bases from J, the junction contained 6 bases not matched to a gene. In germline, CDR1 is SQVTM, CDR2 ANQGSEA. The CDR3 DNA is TGCAGCGTTCGGGGGGGGACCAGCTCCTACAATGAGCAGTTCTTC. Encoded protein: CSVRGGTSSYNEQFF.

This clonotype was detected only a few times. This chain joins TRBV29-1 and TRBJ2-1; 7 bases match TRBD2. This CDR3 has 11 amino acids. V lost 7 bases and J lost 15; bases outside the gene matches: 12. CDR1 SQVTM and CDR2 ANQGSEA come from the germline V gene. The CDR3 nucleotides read TGCAGCGGGGCTAGCGGTCCTTTACCGTTCTTC. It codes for CSGASGPLPFF.

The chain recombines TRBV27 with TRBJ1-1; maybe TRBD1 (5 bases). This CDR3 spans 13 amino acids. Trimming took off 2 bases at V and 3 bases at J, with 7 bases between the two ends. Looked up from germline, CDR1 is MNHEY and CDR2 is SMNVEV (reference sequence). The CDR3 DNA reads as TGTGCCAGCAGTTTAGAAGGGGACACTGAAGCTTTCTTT. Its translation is CASSLEGDTEAFF.

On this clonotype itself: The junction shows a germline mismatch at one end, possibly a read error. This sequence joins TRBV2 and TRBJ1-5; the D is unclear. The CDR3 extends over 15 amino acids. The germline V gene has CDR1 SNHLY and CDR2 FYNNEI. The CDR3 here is CASGRSGYSNQSQHF. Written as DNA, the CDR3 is TGTGCCAGCGGACGATCAGGATATAGCAATCAGTCCCAGCATTTT.

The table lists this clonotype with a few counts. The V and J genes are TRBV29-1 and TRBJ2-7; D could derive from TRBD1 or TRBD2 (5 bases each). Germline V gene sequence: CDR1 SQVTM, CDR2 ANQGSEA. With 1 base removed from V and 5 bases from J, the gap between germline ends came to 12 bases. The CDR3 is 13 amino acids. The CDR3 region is CSVEGAGRDEQYF. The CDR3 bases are TGCAGCGTTGAAGGGGCAGGGAGAGACGAGCAGTACTTC.

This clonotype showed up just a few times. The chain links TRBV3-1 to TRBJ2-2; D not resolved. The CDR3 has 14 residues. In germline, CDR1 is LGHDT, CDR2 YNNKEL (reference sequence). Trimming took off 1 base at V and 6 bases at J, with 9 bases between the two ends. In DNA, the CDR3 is TGTGCCAGCAGCCAAGTGGGTTCTGCCGGGGAGCTGTTTTTT. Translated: CASSQVGSAGELFF.

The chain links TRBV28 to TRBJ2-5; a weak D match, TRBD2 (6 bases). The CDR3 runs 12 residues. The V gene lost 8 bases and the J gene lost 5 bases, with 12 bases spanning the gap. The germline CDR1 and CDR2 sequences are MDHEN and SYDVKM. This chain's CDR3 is CASEGLAETQYF. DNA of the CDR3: TGTGCCAGCGAGGGGCTAGCGGAGACCCAGTACTTC.

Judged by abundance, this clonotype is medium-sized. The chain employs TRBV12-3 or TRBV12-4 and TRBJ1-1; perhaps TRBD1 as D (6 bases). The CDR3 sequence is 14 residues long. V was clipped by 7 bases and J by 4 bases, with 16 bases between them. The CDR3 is CASTLSQGFTEAFF. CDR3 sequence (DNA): TGTGCCAGCACGCTCTCACAGGGATTCACTGAAGCTTTCTTT.

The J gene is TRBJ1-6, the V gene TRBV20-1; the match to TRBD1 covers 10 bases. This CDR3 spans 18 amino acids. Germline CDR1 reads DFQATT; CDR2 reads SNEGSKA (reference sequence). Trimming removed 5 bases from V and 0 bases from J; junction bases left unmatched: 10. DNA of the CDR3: TGCAGTGCTGGGGGACAGGGGTCCCTAAGCTCCTATAATTCACCCCTCCACTTT. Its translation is CSAGGQGSLSSYNSPLHF.

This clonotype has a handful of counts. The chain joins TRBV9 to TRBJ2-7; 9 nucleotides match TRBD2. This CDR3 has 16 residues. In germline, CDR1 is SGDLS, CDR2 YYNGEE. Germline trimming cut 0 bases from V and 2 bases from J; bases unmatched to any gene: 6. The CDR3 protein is CASSVGGLAPAYEQYF. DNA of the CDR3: TGTGCCAGCAGCGTAGGCGGACTAGCGCCGGCCTACGAGCAGTACTTC.

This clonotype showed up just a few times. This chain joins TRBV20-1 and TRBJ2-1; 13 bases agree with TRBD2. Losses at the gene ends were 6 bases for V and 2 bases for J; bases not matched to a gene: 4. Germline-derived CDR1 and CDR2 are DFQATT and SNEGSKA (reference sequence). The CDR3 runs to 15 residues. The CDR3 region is CSARTSGRTYNEQFF. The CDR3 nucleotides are TGCAGTGCCAGGACTAGCGGGAGAACCTACAATGAGCAGTTCTTC.

CDR3 coding DNA: TGTGCCAGCGATACCCCGGATGCCGCTTTCTTT. Its protein product is CASDTPDAAFF. The chain recombines TRBV28 with TRBJ1-1; no definite D call. CDR3 size: 11 residues. Germline-derived CDR1 and CDR2 are MDHEN and SYDVKM. The ends were cut back, 8 bases at V and 11 bases at J, with 15 bases in the middle. Full variable domain (outside the CDR3, taken from reference TRBV28 and TRBJ1-1): DVKVTQSSRYLVKRTGEKVFLECVQDMDHENMFWYRQDPGLGLRLIYFSYDVKMKEKGDIPEGYSVSREKKERFSLILESASTNQTSMYLCASDTPDAAFFGQGTRLTVV.

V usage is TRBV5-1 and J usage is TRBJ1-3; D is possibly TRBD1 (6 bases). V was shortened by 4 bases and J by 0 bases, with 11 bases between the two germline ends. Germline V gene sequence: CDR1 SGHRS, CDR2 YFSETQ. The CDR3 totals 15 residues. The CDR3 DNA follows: TGCGCCAGCAGCCCTACAGGGAGCTCTGGAAACACCATATATTTT. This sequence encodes CASSPTGSSGNTIYF.

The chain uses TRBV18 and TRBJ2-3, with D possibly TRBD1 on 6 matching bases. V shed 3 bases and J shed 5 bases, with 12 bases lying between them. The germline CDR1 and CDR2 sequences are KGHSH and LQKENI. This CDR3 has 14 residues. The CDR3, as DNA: TGTGCCAGCTCACCGGGACAAAGCCGAGATACGCAGTATTTT. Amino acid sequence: CASSPGQSRDTQYF.

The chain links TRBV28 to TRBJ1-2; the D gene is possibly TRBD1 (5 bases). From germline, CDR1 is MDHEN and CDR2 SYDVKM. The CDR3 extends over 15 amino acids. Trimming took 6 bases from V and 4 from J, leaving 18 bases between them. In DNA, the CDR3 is TGTGCCAGCAGGACTCCCGGGACCAAGACCTATGGCTACACCTTC. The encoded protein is CASRTPGTKTYGYTF.

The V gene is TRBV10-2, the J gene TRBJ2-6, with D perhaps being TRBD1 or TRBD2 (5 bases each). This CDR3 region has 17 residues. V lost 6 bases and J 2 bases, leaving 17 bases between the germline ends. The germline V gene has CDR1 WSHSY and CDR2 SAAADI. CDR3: CASRHPEGRPGANVLTF. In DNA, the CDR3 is TGCGCCAGCAGACATCCCGAGGGACGTCCTGGGGCCAACGTCCTGACTTTC.

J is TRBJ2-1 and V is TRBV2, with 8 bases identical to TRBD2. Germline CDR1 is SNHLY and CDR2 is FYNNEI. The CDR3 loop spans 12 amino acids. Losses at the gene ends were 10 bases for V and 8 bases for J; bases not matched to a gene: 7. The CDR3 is CATGTRMDEQFF. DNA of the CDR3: TGTGCCACCGGGACTAGAATGGATGAGCAGTTCTTC.

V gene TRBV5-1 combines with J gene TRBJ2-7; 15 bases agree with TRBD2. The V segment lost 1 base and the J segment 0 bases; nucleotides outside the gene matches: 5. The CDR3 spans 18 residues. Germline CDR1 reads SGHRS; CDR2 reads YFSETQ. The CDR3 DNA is TGCGCCAGCAGCTTGAGGGGACTAGCGGGGGGAGGCTCCTACGAGCAGTACTTC. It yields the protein CASSLRGLAGGGSYEQYF.

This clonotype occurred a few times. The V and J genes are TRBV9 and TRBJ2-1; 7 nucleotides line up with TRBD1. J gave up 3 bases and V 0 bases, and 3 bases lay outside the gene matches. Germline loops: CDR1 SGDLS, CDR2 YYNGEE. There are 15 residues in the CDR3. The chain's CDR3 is CASSVETGFYNEQFF. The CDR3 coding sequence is TGTGCCAGCAGCGTAGAGACAGGGTTCTACAATGAGCAGTTCTTC.

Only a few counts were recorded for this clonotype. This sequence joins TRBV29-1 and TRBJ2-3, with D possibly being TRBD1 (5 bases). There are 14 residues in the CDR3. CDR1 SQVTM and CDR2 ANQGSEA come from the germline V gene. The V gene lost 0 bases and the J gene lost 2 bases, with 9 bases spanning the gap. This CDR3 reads CSVEDRDSTDTQYF. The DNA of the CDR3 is TGCAGCGTTGAAGACAGGGATTCCACAGATACGCAGTATTTT.

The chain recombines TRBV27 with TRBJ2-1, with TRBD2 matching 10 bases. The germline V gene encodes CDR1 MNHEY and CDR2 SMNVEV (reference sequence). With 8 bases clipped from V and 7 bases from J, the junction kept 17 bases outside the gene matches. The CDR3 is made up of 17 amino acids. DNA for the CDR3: TGTGCCAGCGGGCGACTAGCGGGCACGTCCCGCCGGAATGAGCAGTTCTTC. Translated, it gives CASGRLAGTSRRNEQFF.

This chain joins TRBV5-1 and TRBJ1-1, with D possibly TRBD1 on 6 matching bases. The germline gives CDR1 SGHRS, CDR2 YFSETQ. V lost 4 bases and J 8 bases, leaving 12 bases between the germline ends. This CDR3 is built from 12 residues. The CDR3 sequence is CASSHPTGEAFF. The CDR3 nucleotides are TGCGCCAGCAGCCACCCGACAGGCGAAGCTTTCTTT.

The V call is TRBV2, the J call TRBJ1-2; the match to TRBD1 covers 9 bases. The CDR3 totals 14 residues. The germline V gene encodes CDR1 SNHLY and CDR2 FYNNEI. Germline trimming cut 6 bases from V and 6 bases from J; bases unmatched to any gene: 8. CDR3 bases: TGTGCCAGCAGACGAATCCGGGACAGGGATGGCTACACCTTC. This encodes CASRRIRDRDGYTF.

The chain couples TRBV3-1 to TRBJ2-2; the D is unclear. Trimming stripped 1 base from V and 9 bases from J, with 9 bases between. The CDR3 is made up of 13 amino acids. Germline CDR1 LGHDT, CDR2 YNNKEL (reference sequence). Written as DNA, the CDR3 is TGTGCCAGCAGCCAAGGGTCGGGTAGGGAGCTGTTTTTT. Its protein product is CASSQGSGRELFF. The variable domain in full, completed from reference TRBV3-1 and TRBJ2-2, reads DTAVSQTPKYLVTQMGNDKSIKCEQNLGHDTMYWYKQDSKKFLKIMFSYNNKELIINETVPNRFSPKSPDKAHLNLHINSLELGDSAVYFCASSQGSGRELFFGEGSRLTVL.